The 9 T cell receptor beta chains presented below share a single source sample, sequenced in a study of blood T cell repertoires in COVID-19. The data were produced by immunoSEQ multiplex PCR, yet TCRdb's version contains in-frame clones alone and is incomplete. Here the sample spans some 150,000 clones, 80% being singletons. The source material was peripheral blood. These TCRs come from a man in his 60s with active or convalescent COVID-19.

This chain connects TRBV10-3 to TRBJ1-1; 8 nucleotides match TRBD1. CDR1 ENHRY and CDR2 SYGVKD come from the germline V gene. The V segment lost 0 bases and the J segment 1 base; nucleotides outside the gene matches: 4. The CDR3 extends over 16 amino acids. This chain's CDR3 is CAISESRTGRNTEAFF. CDR3 nucleotides: TGTGCCATCAGTGAGTCGCGGACAGGGCGGAACACTGAAGCTTTCTTT.

The rearrangement uses TRBV7-8 and TRBJ2-2, with D perhaps matching TRBD2 (6 bases). Looked up from germline, CDR1 is SGHVS and CDR2 is FQNEAQ. With 6 bases removed from V and 13 bases from J, the gap between germline ends came to 15 bases. The CDR3 loop spans 12 amino acids. The CDR3 is CASSAPGLGLFF. The CDR3, as DNA: TGTGCCAGCAGTGCTCCGGGACTTGGGCTGTTTTTT. Supplemented by reference TRBV7-8 and TRBJ2-2, the full variable domain reads GAGVSQSPRYKVAKRGQDVALRCDPISGHVSLFWYQQALGQGPEFLTYFQNEAQLDKSGLPSDRFFAERPEGSVSTLKIQRTQQEDSAVYLCASSAPGLGLFFGEGSRLTVL.

The CDR3 loop is CASSLGPTRANTGELFF. The CDR3, as DNA: TGTGCCAGCAGCTTAGGACCTACTAGGGCGAACACCGGGGAGCTGTTTTTT. This chain connects TRBV5-5 to TRBJ2-2; D may be TRBD2 (5 bases). Trimming shortened V by 2 bases and J by 0 bases, and 14 bases separated the two germline ends. The CDR3 contains 17 residues. Germline V CDR1 and CDR2: SGHKS, YYEKEE (reference sequence). Together with reference TRBV5-5 and TRBJ2-2, the CDR3 gives the full variable domain: DAGVTQSPTHLIKTRGQQVTLRCSPISGHKSVSWYQQVLGQGPQFIFQYYEKEERGRGNFPDRFSARQFPNYSSELNVNALLLGDSALYLCASSLGPTRANTGELFFGEGSRLTVL.

This rearrangement joins TRBV4-2 to TRBJ2-2; maybe TRBD1 (6 bases). This CDR3 region has 16 residues. Trimming left V 3 bases short and J 7 bases short, with 18 bases between. CDR1 is LGHNA and CDR2 is YNFKEQ in the germline V gene. In DNA, the CDR3 is TGTGCCAGCAGCCACCTCCTCGGACAGCTAAGCGGGGAGCTGTTTTTT. Translated: CASSHLLGQLSGELFF.

The V and J genes are TRBV30 and TRBJ1-5, with 10 bases identical to TRBD1. The CDR3 loop spans 17 amino acids. In germline, CDR1 is GTSNPN, CDR2 SVGIG (reference sequence). The junction had 9 bases not matched to a gene; V was cut back by 2 bases and J by 2 bases. CDR3 protein: CAWSRDRGPKGNQPQHF. CDR3 DNA: TGTGCCTGGAGTCGGGACAGGGGCCCTAAGGGCAATCAGCCCCAGCATTTT.

The chain joins TRBV29-1 to TRBJ2-4; D is possibly TRBD1 (5 bases). The ends were cut back, 6 bases at V and 0 bases at J, with 15 bases in the middle. The CDR3 sequence is 15 residues long. From germline, CDR1 is SQVTM and CDR2 ANQGSEA. The CDR3 sequence is CSVRNQGIAKNIQYF. The CDR3 DNA reads TGCAGCGTACGAAACCAGGGCATAGCCAAAAACATTCAGTACTTC.

V gene TRBV7-9 combines with J gene TRBJ2-3; maybe TRBD1 (6 bases). V was pared by 6 bases and J by 0 bases, with 19 bases between. Germline V CDR1 and CDR2: SEHNR, FQNEAQ (reference sequence). The CDR3 has 17 amino acids. The CDR3 loop is CASSSPPGQSSTDTQYF. The CDR3, as DNA: TGTGCCAGCAGTTCCCCCCCCGGACAGAGTAGCACAGATACGCAGTATTTT.

Details on this clone: At one of its ends the junction is not consistent with the germline gene, which may arise from a read error. The gene calls are TRBV11-3 and TRBJ2-2; no clear D. CDR1 is SGHNT and CDR2 is YENEEA in the germline V gene. There are 13 residues in the CDR3. CDR3 sequence: CASSSGIAGELFF. CDR3 sequence (DNA): TGTGCCAGCAGCTCCGGTATAGCCGGTGAGCTGTTTTTT.

V usage is TRBV7-8 and J usage is TRBJ2-7; 11 bases fit TRBD2. The ends lost 3 bases at V and 4 bases at J; junction bases unmatched: 8. This CDR3 has 16 residues. Germline V lookup: CDR1 SGHVS, CDR2 FQNEAQ. DNA for the CDR3: TGTGCCAGCAGCTTCATACTAGCGGGAGACCATTACGAGCAGTACTTC. This codes for CASSFILAGDHYEQYF.